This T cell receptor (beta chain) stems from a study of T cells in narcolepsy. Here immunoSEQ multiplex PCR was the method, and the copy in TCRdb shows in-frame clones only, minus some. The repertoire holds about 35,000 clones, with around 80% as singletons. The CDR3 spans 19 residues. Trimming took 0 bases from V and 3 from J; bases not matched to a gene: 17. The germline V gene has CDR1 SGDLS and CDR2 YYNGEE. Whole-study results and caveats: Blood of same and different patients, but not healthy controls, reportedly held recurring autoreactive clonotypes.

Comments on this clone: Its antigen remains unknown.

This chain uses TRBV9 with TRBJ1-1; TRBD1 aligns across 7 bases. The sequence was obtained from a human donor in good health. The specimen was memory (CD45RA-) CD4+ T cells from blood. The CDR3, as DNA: TGTGCCAGCAGCGTAGATATGGGGGGTGGTGGGACAGCACACACTGAAGCTTTCTTT. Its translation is CASSVDMGGGGTAHTEAFF. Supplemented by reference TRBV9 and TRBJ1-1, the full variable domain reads DSGVTQTPKHLITATGQRVTLRCSPRSGDLSVYWYQQSLDQGLQFLIQYYNGEERAKGNILERFSAQQFPDLHSELNLSSLELGDSALYFCASSVDMGGGGTAHTEAFFGQGTRLTVV.